This T cell receptor (beta chain) is drawn from a study of early T cells in non-severe SARS-CoV-2 infection. This clonotype has at least ten counts. TCRdb reprocessed the 5' RACE reads via MiXCR and lists one record per CDR3 protein. In the table there are 50,000 or so distinct CDR3 sequences, approximately 12% of which are singletons. V was pared by 0 bases and J by 6 bases, with 14 bases between. The CDR3 sequence is 15 residues long. The specimen sequenced was whole blood. The receptor's source is an adult who was a healthcare worker with PCR-confirmed SARS-CoV-2 infection or an uninfected control (not recorded which). The genes are TRBV12-3 or TRBV12-4 and TRBJ1-1; tentative D call: TRBD1 (6 bases). The CDR3 DNA sequence: TGTGCCAGCAGTTTAGCGGCAGGGGTGTTGGCTGAAGCTTTCTTT. It translates to CASSLAAGVLAEAFF.